This TCR beta chain was identified during a study of regulatory T cells in long-lasting Graves disease. Relying on iRepertoire HTBI primers and Arm-PCR of CDR3 regions, the team built TCR beta libraries. TCRdb fed the multiplex PCR reads into MiXCR, producing one record per CDR3 protein. The data contain over 500,000 distinct CDR3 sequences, approximately 15% of them singletons. In its sample, this clonotype was seen many times. The time point is: newly diagnosed GD, antithyroid drugs for less than 3 months. With RNA extracted from PBMCs as input, the TCR library was made. Trimming removed 6 bases from V and 5 bases from J; junction bases left unmatched: 9. CDR3 length equals 14 residues. The germline V gene has CDR1 MNHEY and CDR2 SMNVEV (reference sequence). A further study also used this sample, focusing on T cells in Graves' hyperthyroidism and ophthalmopathy.

Sequenced here: peripheral blood mononuclear cells (PBMCs), sampled at new diagnosis, from a patient treated with antithyroid drugs. The gene calls are TRBV27 and TRBJ2-5; 7 bases agree with TRBD2. The source is a woman aged 30 to 39 with Graves disease. The CDR3: CASSPASGTETQYF. The CDR3 region has the DNA TGTGCCAGCAGCCCCGCGAGCGGGACTGAGACCCAGTACTTC.